The 30 T cell receptor beta chains in this list originate from one sample, sequenced in a study of shared clonotypes between healthy human individuals. Profiling relied on immunoSEQ multiplex PCR, and the TCRdb table lists in-frame clones only, not all of them. The profile shows 900,000 to 1,200,000 clones, 75% to 85% of them singletons. The sample taken for sequencing was memory CD4+ T cells from PBMCs. Subset here: CD45RA-negative fraction. All receptors derive from a man younger than 35 in good health. Some clones in this sample may be carry-over from other donors' samples.

This clone was counted once. This chain connects TRBV4-3 to TRBJ2-3; TRBD2 matches at 7 bases. The CDR3 is made up of 16 amino acids. Germline V gene lookup returns CDR1 LGHNA and CDR2 YSLEER. V lost 1 base and J lost 1; bases outside the gene matches: 5. The CDR3 nucleotides are TGCGCCAGCAGCCAAGGGTTTCGGGGGGGCACAGATACGCAGTATTTT. Amino acid sequence: CASSQGFRGGTDTQYF.

The genes are TRBV9 and TRBJ2-1, with TRBD2 as a possible D gene (6 bases). The germline V and J ends were trimmed by 3 bases and 3 bases, with 13 bases remaining between them. Looked up from germline, CDR1 is SGDLS and CDR2 is YYNGEE. This CDR3 region has 15 residues. The CDR3 DNA is TGTGCCAGCAGCGCTTTAGGGCGGGACTACAATGAGCAGTTCTTC. It yields the protein CASSALGRDYNEQFF. Drawing the rest from reference TRBV9 and TRBJ2-1, the complete variable domain is DSGVTQTPKHLITATGQRVTLRCSPRSGDLSVYWYQQSLDQGLQFLIQYYNGEERAKGNILERFSAQQFPDLHSELNLSSLELGDSALYFCASSALGRDYNEQFFGPGTRLTVL.

This chain uses TRBV5-1 with TRBJ2-1; D might be TRBD2 (5 bases). Looked up from germline, CDR1 is SGHRS and CDR2 is YFSETQ. The CDR3 loop spans 15 amino acids. V was pared by 0 bases and J by 8 bases, with 15 bases between. The CDR3 nucleotides are TGCGCCAGCAGCTTGGTGTCCGATTACGGGGATGAGCAGTTCTTC. Encoded protein: CASSLVSDYGDEQFF.

With respect to this clone: In the same sample, other DNA sequences code for this CDR3. The chain uses TRBV9 and TRBJ1-3; 9 nucleotides align to TRBD1. J lost 0 bases, V lost 0 bases, and 4 bases had no gene match. This CDR3 region has 17 residues. Germline V CDR1 and CDR2: SGDLS, YYNGEE. The chain's CDR3 is CASSVAGQGRSGNTIYF. The CDR3 coding sequence is TGTGCCAGCAGCGTAGCGGGACAGGGTCGCTCTGGAAACACCATATATTTT.

The chain combines TRBV6-6 with TRBJ2-2, with D perhaps matching TRBD2 (6 bases). CDR3 size: 16 residues. The germline V gene has CDR1 MNHNY and CDR2 SVGAGI (reference sequence). Trimming cost V 11 bases and J 0 bases, with 19 bases left between them. CDR3 loop: CAYRDSRFSNTGELFF. The CDR3 DNA follows: TGTGCCTACCGGGACTCCCGCTTTTCGAACACCGGGGAGCTGTTTTTT.

The chain has TRBV15 and TRBJ2-3; tentatively, D is TRBD2 (5 bases). Germline V gene data show CDR1 as LNHNV and CDR2 as YYDKDF (reference sequence). The CDR3 totals 15 residues. Trimming shortened V by 2 bases and J by 1 base, and 10 bases separated the two germline ends. CDR3 bases: TGTGCCACCAGCAGACCACGGCGGGGCACAGATACGCAGTATTTT. Amino acid sequence: CATSRPRRGTDTQYF.

This clone was counted a single time. This chain joins TRBV13 and TRBJ2-3; tentatively, D is TRBD2 (6 bases). V dropped 5 bases and J dropped 3 bases, with 15 bases sitting between them. The CDR3 totals 15 residues. Germline CDR1 PRHDT, CDR2 FYEKMQ (reference sequence). The CDR3 DNA reads TGTGCCAGCAGCCCGGGGAGCGGGTATACAGATACGCAGTATTTT. Protein: CASSPGSGYTDTQYF.

The rearrangement joins TRBV15 to TRBJ2-5, with 10 bases aligning to TRBD2. There are 15 residues in the CDR3. V gave up 3 bases and J gave up 1 base; unmatched junction bases: 2. Germline V CDR1 and CDR2: LNHNV, YYDKDF (reference sequence). In nucleotides, the CDR3 is TGTGCCACCAGCAGCGGGACTAGCGCCCAAGAGACCCAGTACTTC. This encodes CATSSGTSAQETQYF.

The rearrangement uses TRBV5-4 and TRBJ2-2, with D unresolved. Germline V gene sequence: CDR1 SGHNT, CDR2 YYREEE (reference sequence). V dropped 1 base and J dropped 4 bases, with 5 bases sitting between them. The CDR3 has 13 amino acids. The CDR3 DNA reads as TGTGCCAGCAGCTTGTGGGTCACCGGGGAGCTGTTTTTT. Translation: CASSLWVTGELFF.

The chain recombines TRBV9 with TRBJ2-1; D assignment may be TRBD1 or TRBD2 (6 bases each). Germline loops: CDR1 SGDLS, CDR2 YYNGEE. Between the trimmed V and J ends, which lost 0 bases and 7 bases, there was a span of 20 bases. There are 17 residues in the CDR3. CDR3: CASSVGGATRTINEQFF. The CDR3 DNA is TGTGCCAGCAGCGTAGGGGGGGCCACCAGGACCATTAATGAGCAGTTCTTC.

V and J are TRBV19 and TRBJ2-3; D possibly corresponds to TRBD1 (5 bases). This CDR3 spans 16 amino acids. With 3 bases removed from V and 2 bases from J, the gap between germline ends came to 15 bases. Germline lookup yields CDR1 LNHDA and CDR2 SQIVND (reference sequence). CDR3 sequence (DNA): TGTGCCAGTAGTATCTGGGGCCGGCTGACCACAGATACGCAGTATTTT. Amino acid sequence: CASSIWGRLTTDTQYF.

In its sample, this clone was seen a few times. V is TRBV7-8 and J is TRBJ2-6, with 10 bases lining up with TRBD1. J lost 0 bases, V lost 5 bases, and 7 bases had no gene match. CDR3 size: 18 residues. Germline CDR1 and CDR2: SGHVS and FQNEAQ. CDR3 bases: TGTGCCAGCAGCCAGAGACAGGGGGCGAGCTCTGGGGCCAACGTCCTGACTTTC. It encodes CASSQRQGASSGANVLTF.

The chain employs TRBV30 and TRBJ1-1; 7 nucleotides align to TRBD1. There are 11 residues in the CDR3. Losses at the gene ends were 4 bases for V and 10 bases for J; bases not matched to a gene: 6. Germline CDR1 reads GTSNPN; CDR2 reads SVGIG (reference sequence). The CDR3 is CAWTDRDAAFF. Here the CDR3 DNA reads TGTGCCTGGACTGACAGGGACGCAGCTTTCTTT. The complete variable domain, with remaining parts taken from reference TRBV30 and TRBJ1-1, reads SQTIHQWPATLVQPVGSPLSLECTVEGTSNPNLYWYRQAAGRGLQLLFYSVGIGQISSEVPQNLSASRPQDRQFILSSKKLLLSDSGFYLCAWTDRDAAFFGQGTRLTVV.

This chain uses TRBV5-4 with TRBJ2-3; 10 bases align to TRBD2. This CDR3 is 16 amino acids long. Per the germline V gene, CDR1 is SGHNT and CDR2 is YYREEE (reference sequence). Unmatched junction bases numbered 8, after V lost 2 bases and J lost 5 bases. The CDR3 nucleotides are TGTGCCAGCAGCTTTTGGCTAGCGGGAGTGGGAGATACGCAGTATTTT. Protein sequence: CASSFWLAGVGDTQYF.

The chain links TRBV6-1 to TRBJ2-1, with 9 positions matching TRBD1. V shed 2 bases and J 10 bases; nucleotides not matched to a gene: 15. Per germline, CDR1 MNHNS and CDR2 SASEGT. The CDR3 consists of 17 residues. CDR3 residues: CASSESPAGTGLGEQFF. CDR3 in DNA: TGTGCCAGCAGTGAATCCCCGGCCGGGACAGGGTTGGGGGAGCAGTTCTTC.

The CDR3 protein is CASSTSRSGNTIYF. CDR3 bases: TGTGCCAGCAGTACATCCCGCTCTGGAAACACCATATATTTT. V is TRBV28 and J is TRBJ1-3; D not certain. Germline V lookup: CDR1 MDHEN, CDR2 SYDVKM. Trimming took off 5 bases at V and 0 bases at J, with 8 bases between the two ends. The CDR3 is made up of 14 amino acids.

The rearrangement uses TRBV5-8 and TRBJ2-6; 9 bases match TRBD2. CDR3 length: 18 residues. From germline, CDR1 is SGHTS and CDR2 YDEGEE. V shed 7 bases and J 0 bases; nucleotides not matched to a gene: 11. CDR3 sequence (DNA): TGTGCCAGCCGCTCGGGGCTAGCGGGACGCTCTGGGGCCAACGTCCTGACTTTC. Protein sequence: CASRSGLAGRSGANVLTF.

On this clone itself: Within the sample, other DNA sequences also encode this same CDR3. The rearrangement uses TRBV19 and TRBJ2-5, with 9 bases identical to TRBD1. This CDR3 region has 14 residues. V shed 6 bases and J 4 bases; nucleotides not matched to a gene: 6. The germline CDR1 and CDR2 sequences are LNHDA and SQIVND (reference sequence). This CDR3 is CASSITGGGETQYF. CDR3 DNA sequence: TGTGCCAGTAGCATTACAGGGGGCGGAGAGACCCAGTACTTC.

Concerning this clone: Possible read error: a much larger clone is one base away. The chain recombines TRBV9 with TRBJ2-1; the match to TRBD2 covers 7 bases. V shed 6 bases, J shed 0 bases, and the junction held 3 bases outside the gene matches. Looked up from germline, CDR1 is SGDLS and CDR2 is YYNGEE. The CDR3 consists of 14 residues. CDR3 DNA sequence: TGTGCCAGCAAGGGCGGGAGCTCCTACAATGAGCAGTTCTTC. Translating gives CASKGGSSYNEQFF.

V gene TRBV12-2 combines with J gene TRBJ2-7. TRBV12-2 is described as a pseudogene. The CDR3 has 19 residues. Written as DNA, the CDR3 is TGTGCAAGTCGCTCGAACTTAGGGAAGGGGGGACCCCCTGTCTACGAGCAGTACTTC. Translated, it gives CASRSNLGKGGPPVYEQYF.

The genes are TRBV29-1 and TRBJ2-5; 7 bases are shared with TRBD1. V lost 3 bases, J lost 2 bases, and 3 bases stayed unmatched. The CDR3 covers 13 residues. CDR1 SQVTM and CDR2 ANQGSEA come from the germline V gene. For the CDR3, the DNA is TGCAGCGTTGACGGCAGGGGGCAAGAGACCCAGTACTTC. Translating gives CSVDGRGQETQYF.

The V call is TRBV19, the J call TRBJ2-3; D perhaps matches TRBD1 (6 bases). The V and J ends lost 7 bases and 0 bases respectively, with 17 bases between them. CDR1 and CDR2 (germline): LNHDA, SQIVND (reference sequence). This CDR3 has 16 amino acids. CDR3 DNA sequence: TGTGCCAGTACCCCCCGGGACACGTTAAGCACAGATACGCAGTATTTT. Translation gives CASTPRDTLSTDTQYF.

The rearrangement links TRBV6-5 to TRBJ2-7; TRBD2 aligns across 11 bases. The CDR3 is made up of 16 amino acids. Germline values: CDR1 MNHEY, CDR2 SVGAGI. V was clipped by 4 bases and J by 2 bases; unmatched bases: 7. The CDR3 sequence: CASSLTLLAGAYEQYF. Written as DNA, the CDR3 is TGTGCCAGCAGTTTAACCTTACTAGCGGGGGCCTACGAGCAGTACTTC.

This chain connects TRBV30 to TRBJ2-5; perhaps TRBD2 as D (5 bases). The J call may not be correct, given that the DNA end is closer to TRBJ2-7. Per the germline V gene, CDR1 is GTSNPN and CDR2 is SVGIG (reference sequence). The CDR3 spans 12 residues. CDR3 residues: CAYTRPGYEQYF. CDR3 in DNA: TGTGCCTATACCAGACCGGGATACGAGCAGTACTTC.

V usage is TRBV28 and J usage is TRBJ2-3; unclear D gene. The ends were cut back, 2 bases at V and 11 bases at J, with 11 bases in the middle. The CDR3 has 12 amino acids. Per the germline V gene, CDR1 is MDHEN and CDR2 is SYDVKM. This CDR3 is CASSLPRFRQYF. The CDR3 nucleotides are TGTGCCAGCAGTTTACCCCGGTTTAGGCAGTATTTT.

The rearrangement joins TRBV5-1 to TRBJ2-1; TRBD2 agrees at 8 bases. V lost 4 bases and J lost 4; bases outside the gene matches: 13. Germline V gives CDR1 SGHRS, CDR2 YFSETQ. This CDR3 spans 17 amino acids. CDR3 nucleotides: TGCGCCAGCAGCCGTATGATACTAGCGGACCTTTACAATGAGCAGTTCTTC. Residues: CASSRMILADLYNEQFF.

The chain uses TRBV2 and TRBJ2-7; the match to TRBD2 covers 7 bases. V trimming: 6 bases; J trimming: 4 bases; junction bases outside the gene matches: 9. Looked up from germline, CDR1 is SNHLY and CDR2 is FYNNEI. The CDR3 spans 14 residues. In DNA form, the CDR3 reads TGTGCCAGCAGCCGGACTAGGCAGGAATACGAGCAGTACTTC. Encoded protein: CASSRTRQEYEQYF.

A single count supports this clone. V usage is TRBV30 and J usage is TRBJ2-7; TRBD1 agrees at 7 bases. Germline lookup yields CDR1 GTSNPN and CDR2 SVGIG (reference sequence). V dropped 1 base and J dropped 3; count of bases not matched to a gene: 12. The length of the CDR3 is 16 residues. In nucleotides, the CDR3 is TGTGCCTGGAGTGCCATCCTCTGGGACAGTAACTACGAGCAGTACTTC. Encoded protein: CAWSAILWDSNYEQYF.

The chain links TRBV7-3 to TRBJ2-3; a possible D gene is TRBD2 (5 bases). Trimming shortened V by 5 bases and J by 7 bases, and 19 bases separated the two germline ends. In germline, CDR1 is SGHTA, CDR2 FQGTGA. CDR3 length equals 15 residues. CDR3 protein: CASSPLPGTSHTQYF. The CDR3 DNA sequence: TGTGCCAGCAGCCCGCTCCCCGGAACTAGTCATACGCAGTATTTT.

There are many counts of this clone. Different DNA sequences within this sample yield the same CDR3. This chain uses TRBV27 with TRBJ2-7; TRBD2 matches at 14 bases. V lost 5 bases to trimming and J lost 4 bases; unmatched junction nucleotides: 7. CDR1 and CDR2 from the germline V gene are MNHEY and SMNVEV (reference sequence). The CDR3 extends over 16 amino acids. This CDR3 is CASSPGLAGGPYEQYF. The DNA for the CDR3 is TGTGCCAGCAGTCCTGGACTAGCGGGAGGACCTTACGAGCAGTACTTC.